This is a list of T cell receptor beta chains from one sample in a study of OX40 agonist ivuxolimab in advanced cancers. Data came from immunoSEQ multiplex PCR; TCRdb stores just in-frame clones and leaves some out. Among roughly 91,000 clones, around 90% were seen once, and the ten largest hold 0.7% to 1%. The sequencing here drew on CD4+ or CD8+ T cells sorted from blood, taken in a trial of the OX40 agonist ivuxolimab. These receptors originate from an adult with an advanced solid tumor such as melanoma, head and neck, liver or kidney cancer. Each CDR3 is given with its conserved first and last residue. The order of the fields is V gene, clone size, J gene, D gene, CDR3 DNA, CDR3 protein. The D gene is left open where the match is weak. Size tells how often a clone was seen (once, few, many) or the class of an expanded clone, and some rows leave it out.

TRBV30	.	TRBJ1-3	.	TGTGCCTGGAGTGTACACCCCACGGGGCGGGGGGGAAACACCATATATTTT	CAWSVHPTGRGGNTIYF
TRBV28	once	TRBJ1-1	.	TGTGCCAGCAAGAAACAAGGGAGGACTGAAGCTTTCTTT	CASKKQGRTEAFF
TRBV14	.	TRBJ2-1	TRBD2	TGTGCCAGCAGCCCCCTGGGACTAGCGGATTACAATGAGCAGTTCTTC	CASSPLGLADYNEQFF
TRBV7-2	.	TRBJ1-2	.	TGTGCCAGCAGCTTACAATCGGGGGGCGGCTACACCTTC	CASSLQSGGGYTF
TRBV7-2	.	TRBJ2-2	TRBD2	TGTGCCAGCAGCCCTAGCGGGGGAAGGAACACCGGGGAGCTGTTTTTT	CASSPSGGRNTGELFF
TRBV6-6	once	TRBJ1-1	TRBD1	TGTGCCAGCAGTCCCGACAGGGGGCGAGGAGCTTTCTTT	CASSPDRGRGAFF
TRBV7-8	few	TRBJ2-7	TRBD1	TGTGCCAGCAACCCGGACAGGGGGAACGAGCAGTACTTC	CASNPDRGNEQYF
TRBV28	.	TRBJ2-5	.	TGTGCCAGCGTTACGGGGGGCGCGTGGGAGACCCAGTACTTC	CASVTGGAWETQYF
TRBV4-1	.	TRBJ2-7	.	TGCGCCAGCAGCCAAGAATTACATATATACGAGCAGTACTTC	CASSQELHIYEQYF
TRBV5-6	.	TRBJ2-5	.	TGTGCCAGCAGCTCTTGGGCCTCATCCCAAGAGACCCAGTACTTC	CASSSWASSQETQYF
TRBV7-2	once	TRBJ1-1	TRBD1	TGTGCCAGCAGCTCGACGGGACAGTTGGAAAGGGCTTTCTTT	CASSSTGQLERAFF
TRBV28	.	TRBJ2-1	.	TGTGCCAGCGGGGGCTCCTACAATGAGCAGTTCTTC	CASGGSYNEQFF
TRBV5-1	.	TRBJ1-6	TRBD1	TGCGCCAGCAGTCTTGGGACAGCCGATTCACCCCTCCACTTT	CASSLGTADSPLHF
TRBV5-1	.	TRBJ1-2	.	TGCGCCAGCAGCTTCGGGTACGTGGACTATGGCTACACCTTC	CASSFGYVDYGYTF
TRBV7-2	.	TRBJ2-7	.	TGTGCCAGCAGCTATAGAGGCGAGCAGTACTTC	CASSYRGEQYF
TRBV14	.	TRBJ1-2	TRBD1	TGTGCCAGCAGCCGCCGCCTACAGGGGGCGGATGGCTACACCTTC	CASSRRLQGADGYTF
TRBV7-3	.	TRBJ1-3	.	TGTGCCAGCAGCCCTGGGGCCAATTCCGACGGAAACACCATATATTTT	CASSPGANSDGNTIYF
TRBV30	.	TRBJ2-3	.	TGTGCCTGTAAACCCCTCCGGGAAGCAGATACGCAGTATTTT	CACKPLREADTQYF
TRBV29-1	.	TRBJ2-5	.	TGCAGCGTTGGGGACAGTGTACGGGACTGGGAGACCCAGTACTTC	CSVGDSVRDWETQYF
TRBV10-2	.	TRBJ1-2	.	TGCGCCAGCAGCCCCCAGGCGAACTATGGCTACACCTTC	CASSPQANYGYTF
TRBV7-9	.	TRBJ2-5	.	TGTGCCAGCAGCTTAGCGGGGATAGTGGAGACCCAGTACTTC	CASSLAGIVETQYF
TRBV28	.	TRBJ2-7	.	TGTGCCAGCAGTAGGCTCTACGAGCAGTACTTC	CASSRLYEQYF
TRBV7-2	.	TRBJ1-1	.	TGTGCCAGCAGCTTAGAAAGGGGTGAAGCTTTCTTT	CASSLERGEAFF
TRBV14	.	TRBJ1-2	.	TGTGCCAGCAGCCAAGCTTTGACAGGCGCTAACTATGGCTACACCTTC	CASSQALTGANYGYTF
TRBV5-6	.	TRBJ1-4	TRBD1	TGTGCCAGCAGCTTCGGGACAGGGCCTGAAAAACTGTTTTTT	CASSFGTGPEKLFF
TRBV2	.	TRBJ2-3	.	TGTGCCAGCAGTGACAGACAGGGACTCACAGATACGCAGTATTTT	CASSDRQGLTDTQYF
TRBV7-2	.	TRBJ2-3	TRBD2	TGTGCCAGCAGCCTCGGACTAGCGGGGGGCACAGATACGCAGTATTTT	CASSLGLAGGTDTQYF
TRBV5-1	.	TRBJ2-7	.	TGCGCCAGCAGCGCTAGGGGGTACGAGCAGTACTTC	CASSARGYEQYF
TRBV6-6	.	TRBJ1-2	.	TGTGCCAGCAGACGACAGACTGAAAACTATGGCTACACCTTC	CASRRQTENYGYTF
TRBV2	.	TRBJ1-2	.	TGTGCCAGCATGAGGGACAACAACTATGGCTACACCTTC	CASMRDNNYGYTF
TRBV28	.	TRBJ2-2	.	TGTGCCTCGAGAGGGCCCGGGGAGCTGTTTTTT	CASRGPGELFF
TRBV7-9	.	TRBJ2-5	.	TGTGCCAGCAAAGCAGGACCACAAGAGACCCAGTACTTC	CASKAGPQETQYF
TRBV28	.	TRBJ2-1	TRBD1	TGTGCCAGCAGGTCCGGGACAGGGGGCTACAATGAGCAGTTCTTC	CASRSGTGGYNEQFF
TRBV5-1	once	TRBJ2-5	TRBD2	TGCGCCAGCAGACGCACTAGCGGGGGACACCCGCTTCAAGAGACCCAGTACTTC	CASRRTSGGHPLQETQYF
TRBV25-1	.	TRBJ1-5	.	TGTGCCAGCAGGCAGGGTTCCAATCAGCCCCAGCATTTT	CASRQGSNQPQHF
TRBV7-8	.	TRBJ2-3	.	TGTGCCAGCAGCTTAGAACGCTTCACAGATACGCAGTATTTT	CASSLERFTDTQYF
TRBV19	.	TRBJ2-7	TRBD2	TGTGCCAGTAGACTGGGGGGGACCTCCTACGAGCAGTACTTC	CASRLGGTSYEQYF
TRBV28	.	TRBJ1-2	.	TGTGCCAGCAGTTGGCCTCAGGGGAACTATGGCTACACCTTC	CASSWPQGNYGYTF
TRBV6-5	.	TRBJ2-7	.	TGTGCCAGCTCCGGGGCCTACGAGCAGTACTTC	CASSGAYEQYF
TRBV18	.	TRBJ1-3	TRBD1	TGTGCCAGCTCACCTCCAGGGACAGGGGGCGCAGGCTCTGGAAACACCATATATTTT	CASSPPGTGGAGSGNTIYF